In its sample, the clone carrying this T cell receptor beta chain was seen once. Its target is unknown. These data belong to a study of PD-1 blockade in classical Hodgkin lymphoma. Notes on the study in general: Reports described newly diagnosed patients as having lower baseline TCR diversity than healthy donors. Repertoires differed for reasons still undefined, possibly disease activity or prior therapy.

V was trimmed by 2 bases and J by 4 bases, leaving 18 bases between them. Germline V CDR1 and CDR2: SGHTA, FQGNSA. The CDR3 runs 16 residues. Time point given: newly diagnosed, previously untreated cHL patient sample. A comparison was provided by newly diagnosed, untreated classical Hodgkin lymphoma PBMCs. Using immunoSEQ multiplex PCR, the repertoire was profiled, and TCRdb retains in-frame clones only, with some absent. Found here are roughly 77,000 clones, 85% to 95% of them singletons; the top ten hold roughly 2.6%. The receptor was derived from a human donor with classical Hodgkin lymphoma. This chain connects TRBV7-2 to TRBJ2-7; a possible D gene is TRBD1 (7 bases). The material sequenced was peripheral blood mononuclear cells (PBMCs). DNA for the CDR3: TGTGCCAGCAGCTTACTTAGGGCAGGGGGGAAGTACGAGCAGTACTTC. It encodes CASSLLRAGGKYEQYF.